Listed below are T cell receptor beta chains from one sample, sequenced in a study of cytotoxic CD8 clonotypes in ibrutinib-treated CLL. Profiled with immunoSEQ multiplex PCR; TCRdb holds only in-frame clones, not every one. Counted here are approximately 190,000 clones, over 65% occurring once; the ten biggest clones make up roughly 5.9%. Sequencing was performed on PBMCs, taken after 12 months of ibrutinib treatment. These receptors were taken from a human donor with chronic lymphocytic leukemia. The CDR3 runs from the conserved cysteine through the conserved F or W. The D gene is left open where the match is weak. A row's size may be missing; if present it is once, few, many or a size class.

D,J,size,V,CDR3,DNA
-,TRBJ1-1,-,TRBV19,CASSQGGFTEAFF,TGTGCCAGTAGTCAAGGGGGTTTCACTGAAGCTTTCTTT
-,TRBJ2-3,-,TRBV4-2,CASSQDWGNPQYF,TGTGCCAGCAGCCAAGATTGGGGAAATCCGCAGTATTTT
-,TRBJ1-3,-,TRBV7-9,CASSSAGSGNTIYF,TGTGCCAGCAGCTCGGCAGGCTCTGGAAACACCATATATTTT
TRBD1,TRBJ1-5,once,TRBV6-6,CASSYERGHNQPQHF,TGTGCCAGCAGTTACGAGAGGGGGCACAATCAGCCCCAGCATTTT
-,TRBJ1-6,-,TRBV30,CAWGRAGNSPLHF,TGTGCCTGGGGCCGGGCGGGAAATTCACCCCTCCACTTT
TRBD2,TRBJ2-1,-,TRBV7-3,CASSLGTSINEQFF,TGTGCCAGCAGCCTTGGGACTAGCATCAATGAGCAGTTCTTC
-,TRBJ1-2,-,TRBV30,CAWTGDGYGYTF,TGTGCCTGGACAGGGGACGGCTATGGCTACACCTTC
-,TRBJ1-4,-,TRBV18,CASSPPRGLGEKLFF,TGTGCCAGCTCACCACCGAGGGGATTAGGTGAAAAACTGTTTTTT
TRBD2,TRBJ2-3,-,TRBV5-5,CASSARLAGGNTQYF,TGTGCCAGCAGCGCCCGACTAGCGGGGGGGAATACGCAGTATTTT
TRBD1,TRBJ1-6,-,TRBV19,CASSTLRRRDSYNSPLHF,TGTGCCAGTAGTACTCTCCGGCGCCGGGACAGTTATAATTCACCCCTCCACTTT
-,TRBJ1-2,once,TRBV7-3,CASSYTGRADGYTF,TGTGCCAGCAGCTACACGGGACGTGCCGATGGCTACACCTTC
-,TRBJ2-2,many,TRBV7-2,CASTLAVRTGELFF,TGTGCCAGCACCCTCGCGGTCAGGACCGGGGAGCTGTTTTTT
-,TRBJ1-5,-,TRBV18,CASSPNGSNQPQHF,TGTGCCAGCTCACCAAATGGGAGCAATCAGCCCCAGCATTTT
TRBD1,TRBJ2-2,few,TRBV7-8,CASSHLGTGITGELFF,TGTGCCAGCAGCCACCTCGGGACAGGGATTACCGGGGAGCTGTTTTTT
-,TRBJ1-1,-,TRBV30,CAWSVLMNTEAFF,TGTGCCTGGAGCGTTTTGATGAACACTGAAGCTTTCTTT
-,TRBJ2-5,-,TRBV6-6,CASSRTGIQETQYF,TGTGCCAGCAGTCGCACAGGGATCCAAGAGACCCAGTACTTC
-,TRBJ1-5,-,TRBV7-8,CASSLRQPNQPQHF,TGTGCCAGCAGCTTAAGACAGCCCAATCAGCCCCAGCATTTT
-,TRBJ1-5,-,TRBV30,CAWSPLGPRLNQPQHF,TGTGCCTGGAGCCCCTTAGGCCCGAGGCTCAATCAGCCCCAGCATTTT
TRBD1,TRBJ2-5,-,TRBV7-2,CASSLAAGGETQYF,TGTGCCAGCAGCTTAGCGGCAGGGGGAGAGACCCAGTACTTC
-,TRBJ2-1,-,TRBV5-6,CASSLVGGNNEQFF,TGTGCCAGCAGCTTGGTAGGAGGGAACAATGAGCAGTTCTTC
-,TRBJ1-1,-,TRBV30,CAWSIGLNTEAFF,TGTGCCTGGAGTATAGGGTTGAACACTGAAGCTTTCTTT
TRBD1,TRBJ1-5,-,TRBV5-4,CASSSDRGGQPQHF,TGTGCCAGCAGCTCGGACAGGGGTGGGCAGCCCCAGCATTTT
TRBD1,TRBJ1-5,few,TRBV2,CASHRGDANQPQHF,TGTGCCAGTCACAGGGGGGATGCCAATCAGCCCCAGCATTTT
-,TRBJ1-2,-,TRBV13,CASSLQGNYGYTF,TGTGCCAGCAGCTTACAGGGGAACTATGGCTACACCTTC